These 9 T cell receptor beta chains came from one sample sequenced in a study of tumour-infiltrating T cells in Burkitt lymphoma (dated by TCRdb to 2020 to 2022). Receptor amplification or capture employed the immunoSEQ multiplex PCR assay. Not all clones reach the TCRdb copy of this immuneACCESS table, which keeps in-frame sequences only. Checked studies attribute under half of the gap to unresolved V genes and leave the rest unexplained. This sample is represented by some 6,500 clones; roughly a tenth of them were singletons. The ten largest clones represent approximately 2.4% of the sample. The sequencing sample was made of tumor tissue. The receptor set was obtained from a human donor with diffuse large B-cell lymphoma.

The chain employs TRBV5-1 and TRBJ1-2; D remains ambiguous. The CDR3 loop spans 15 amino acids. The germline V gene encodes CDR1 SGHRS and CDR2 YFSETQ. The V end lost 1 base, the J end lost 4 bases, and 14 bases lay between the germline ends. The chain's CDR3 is CASSLSKPTLYGYTF. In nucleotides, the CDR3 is TGCGCCAGCAGCTTGTCGAAGCCTACGCTCTATGGCTACACCTTC.

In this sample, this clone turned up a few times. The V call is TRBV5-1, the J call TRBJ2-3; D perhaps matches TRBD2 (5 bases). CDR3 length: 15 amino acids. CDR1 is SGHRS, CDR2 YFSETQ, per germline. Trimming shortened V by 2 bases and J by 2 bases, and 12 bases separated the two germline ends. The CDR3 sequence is CASSFQLASTDTQYF. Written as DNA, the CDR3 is TGCGCCAGCAGCTTTCAGCTAGCTTCCACAGATACGCAGTATTTT.

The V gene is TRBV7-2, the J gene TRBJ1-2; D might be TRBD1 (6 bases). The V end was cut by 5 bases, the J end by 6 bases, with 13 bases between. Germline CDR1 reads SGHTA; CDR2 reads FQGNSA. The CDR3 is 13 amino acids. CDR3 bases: TGTGCCAGCAGCAAGCGGACAGAGCATGGCTACACCTTC. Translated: CASSKRTEHGYTF. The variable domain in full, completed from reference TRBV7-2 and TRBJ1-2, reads GAGVSQSPSNKVTEKGKDVELRCDPISGHTALYWYRQSLGQGLEFLIYFQGNSAPDKSGLPSDRFSAERTGGSVSTLTIQRTQQEDSAVYLCASSKRTEHGYTFGSGTRLTVV.

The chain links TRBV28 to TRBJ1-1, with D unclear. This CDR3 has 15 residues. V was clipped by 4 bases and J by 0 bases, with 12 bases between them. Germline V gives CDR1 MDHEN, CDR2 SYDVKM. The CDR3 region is CASSSVPALNTEAFF. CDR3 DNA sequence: TGTGCCAGCAGTTCCGTCCCCGCCCTGAACACTGAAGCTTTCTTT.

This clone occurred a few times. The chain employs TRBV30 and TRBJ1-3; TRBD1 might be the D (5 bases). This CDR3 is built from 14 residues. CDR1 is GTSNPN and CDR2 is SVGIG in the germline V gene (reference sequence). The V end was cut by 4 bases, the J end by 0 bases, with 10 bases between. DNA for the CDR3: TGTGCCTGGATAAAGGGGAGCTCTGGAAACACCATATATTTT. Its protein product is CAWIKGSSGNTIYF. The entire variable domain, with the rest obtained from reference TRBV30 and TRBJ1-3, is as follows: SQTIHQWPATLVQPVGSPLSLECTVEGTSNPNLYWYRQAAGRGLQLLFYSVGIGQISSEVPQNLSASRPQDRQFILSSKKLLLSDSGFYLCAWIKGSSGNTIYFGEGSWLTVV.

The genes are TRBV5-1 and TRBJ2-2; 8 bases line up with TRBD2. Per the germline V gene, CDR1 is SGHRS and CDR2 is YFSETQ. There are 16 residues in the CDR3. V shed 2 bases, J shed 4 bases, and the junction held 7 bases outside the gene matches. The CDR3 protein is CASSFVTGGPTGELFF. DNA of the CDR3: TGCGCCAGCAGCTTCGTGACGGGGGGGCCCACCGGGGAGCTGTTTTTT.

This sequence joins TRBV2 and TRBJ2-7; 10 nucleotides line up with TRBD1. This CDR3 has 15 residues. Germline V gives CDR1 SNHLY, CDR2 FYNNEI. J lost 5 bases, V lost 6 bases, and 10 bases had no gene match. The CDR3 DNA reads TGTGCCAGCAGAGCCTATGACAGGGGGCAGGACGAGCAGTACTTC. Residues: CASRAYDRGQDEQYF.

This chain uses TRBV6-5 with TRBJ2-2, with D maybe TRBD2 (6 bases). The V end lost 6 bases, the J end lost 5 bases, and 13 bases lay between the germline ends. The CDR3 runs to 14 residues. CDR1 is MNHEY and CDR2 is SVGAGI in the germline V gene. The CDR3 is CASSRTGETGELFF. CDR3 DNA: TGTGCCAGCAGCCGGACGGGAGAAACCGGGGAGCTGTTTTTT.

The CDR3 protein is CASSQDPDRATSGANVLTF. The CDR3 nucleotides read TGCGCCAGCAGCCAAGATCCTGACAGGGCGACCTCTGGGGCCAACGTCCTGACTTTC. The J gene is TRBJ2-6, the V gene TRBV4-1; TRBD1 agrees at 7 bases. V lost 0 bases and J lost 0; bases outside the gene matches: 8. This CDR3 contains 19 residues. Germline V gene sequence: CDR1 MGHRA, CDR2 YSYEKL.